This T cell receptor (beta chain) was found in a study of T cell responses to AZD1222 COVID-19 vaccine (dated by TCRdb to about 2021). Regarding the study in general: AZD1222 recipients whose second dose came at about 4 weeks and those whose second dose came at about 12 weeks were combined into one group, since spike-specific TCR depth and breadth did not differ between the two schedules. A total of over 230 trial participants underwent TCR sequencing, of whom roughly 210 had received two doses of AZD1222 and 26 had received two doses of the MenACWY control vaccine. Trial participants were enrolled into age subgroups of 18-55, 56-69 and 70-plus years, which contained about 150, 27 and 61 TCR-sequenced participants, respectively. On the study overall, not on this receptor specifically: Reportedly, almost half of the unique spike-specific TCRs recognized epitopes lying outside the regions that are mutated in the B.1.351 and B.1.1.7 variants. In the small 56-69-year group, the increase in depth fell short of significance, most likely because of low power. No day 14 peak-response samples were available, so repertoires were characterized only after the peak T cell response. Conclusions about previously exposed vaccinees are limited, since just five or six AZD1222 recipients were seropositive for SARS-CoV-2 at baseline. Participants were mostly white British, with more females than males. The authors suggested clonal diversity may have been underestimated. The vaccine-associated CD4 TCRs covered the entire spike protein, and the dominant responses fell in regions 160-218 and 743-854. Spike-specific TCR breadth and depth rose significantly after two AZD1222 doses compared with day 0 and with MenACWY recipients.

The intended sense of this specimen's time point label: baseline before first vaccination. Vaccinee samples were obtained from the UK trials COV001 and COV002, which included a single-blind randomized controlled phase 2/3 trial of AZD1222 (ChAdOx1 nCoV-19) in healthy adults. For TCRbeta chain sequencing, PBMC samples were collected from trial participants at day 0 and at day 28 after the second dose. The CDR3 regions of human TCRbeta chains were subjected to immunosequencing. In the original analysis: Repertoire TCRs were matched against a reference library of SARS-CoV-2-specific TCRs generated with the MIRA antigen-specificity platform. Breadth meant the fraction of unique TCRs that were SARS-CoV-2-associated, whereas depth meant the fraction of total T cells that were SARS-CoV-2-associated. Using the MIRA data, each spike-specific TCR was assigned both to the spike region to which the TCR was reactive and to a CD4 or CD8 class. Log10-transformed breadth and depth values were compared by one-way ANOVA with Sidak's multiple comparisons tests. What TCRdb holds here is the immuneACCESS table cut down to in-frame rearrangements. Part of the clones is not present; checked against another copy, under half of the missing clones reflect an unresolved V gene, and the others are unexplained. V and J calls and clone size come straight from that table; D and trimming were deduced from the DNA. For this sample the table gives fewer than 140,000 clones, of which 85% to 90% were detected only once. Of the sample, about 4.9% is held by the ten largest clones.

Sequences LNHNV (CDR1) and YYDKDF (CDR2) are obtained from the germline V gene (reference sequence). CDR3 length: 15 amino acids, cysteine to phenylalanine. The kept DNA is CDR3 alone, 45 bases in frame from the first base. V and J are trimmed by 5 bases and 0 bases, and the gene matches miss 3 bases of the junction. Regarding this clone: Its antigen remains unidentified. No per-base quality is available; no much larger clone lies one base away.

Recombination linked TRBV15 to TRBJ2-5, with 10 bases in between that match TRBD2. The material was peripheral blood, obtained on day 0 of AZD1222 vaccination. This receptor was taken from an adult in good health. The DNA sequence is TGTGCCACCAGCGGACTAGCGGAATACCAAGAGACCCAGTACTTC. The encoded protein is CATSGLAEYQETQYF.